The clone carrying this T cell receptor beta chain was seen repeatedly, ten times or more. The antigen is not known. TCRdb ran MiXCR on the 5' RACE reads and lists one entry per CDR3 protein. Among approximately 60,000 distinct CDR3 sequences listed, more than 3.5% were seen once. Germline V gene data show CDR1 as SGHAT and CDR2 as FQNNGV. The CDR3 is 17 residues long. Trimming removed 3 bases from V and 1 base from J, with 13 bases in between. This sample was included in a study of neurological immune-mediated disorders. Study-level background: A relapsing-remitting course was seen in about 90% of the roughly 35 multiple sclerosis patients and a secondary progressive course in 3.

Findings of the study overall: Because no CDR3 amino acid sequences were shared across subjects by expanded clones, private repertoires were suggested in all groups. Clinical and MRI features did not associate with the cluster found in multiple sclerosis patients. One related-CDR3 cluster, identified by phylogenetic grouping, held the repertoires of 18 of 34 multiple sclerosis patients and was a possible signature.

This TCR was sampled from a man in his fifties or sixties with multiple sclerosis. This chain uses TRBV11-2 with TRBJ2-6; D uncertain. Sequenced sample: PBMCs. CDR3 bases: TGTGCCAGCAGCTTTATTATTTGGGGATCTGGGGCCAACGTCCTGACTTTC. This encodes CASSFIIWGSGANVLTF.